This passage covers 21 T cell receptor beta chains from one sample sequenced in a study of blood T cell repertoires in COVID-19. Clones were sequenced by immunoSEQ multiplex PCR, and TCRdb holds only the in-frame ones, with some missing. Among about 75,000 clones, around 83% were seen once, and the ten largest hold 20% to 25%. The sample was peripheral blood. The origin of the receptors is a woman in her forties or fifties with acute or convalescent COVID-19.

The CDR3, as DNA: TGTGCCAGCAGCCCCTGGACAGTCAGGGGACCCGTGTTCGCTTGGCCCCAGCATTTT. It is translated as CASSPWTVRGPVFAWPQHF. The chain combines TRBV7-2 with TRBJ1-5; weak D call: TRBD1 (6 bases). The CDR3 consists of 19 residues. The V end lost 5 bases, the J end lost 9 bases, and 32 bases lay between the germline ends. Germline V lookup: CDR1 SGHTA, CDR2 FQGNSA.

This chain links TRBV2 with TRBJ2-3; 7 bases match TRBD2. The CDR3 length is 16 residues. V was pared by 3 bases and J by 3 bases, with 9 bases of the junction left unmatched. CDR1 and CDR2 (germline): SNHLY, FYNNEI. This chain's CDR3 is CASSDGKSGKTDTQYF. CDR3 nucleotide sequence: TGTGCCAGCAGTGATGGCAAAAGCGGGAAAACAGATACGCAGTATTTT. The full variable domain, rest sourced from reference TRBV2 and TRBJ2-3, is EPEVTQTPSHQVTQMGQEVILRCVPISNHLYFYWYRQILGQKVEFLVSFYNNEISEKSEIFDDQFSVERPDGSNFTLKIRSTKLEDSAMYFCASSDGKSGKTDTQYFGPGTRLTVL.

The V call is TRBV11-2, the J call TRBJ1-6; TRBD1 is a possible D gene (6 bases). This CDR3 comprises 14 residues. Trimming shortened V by 5 bases and J by 9 bases, and 14 bases separated the two germline ends. The germline V gene encodes CDR1 SGHAT and CDR2 FQNNGV. For the CDR3, the DNA is TGTGCCAGCAGCGCGAACAGGGAAGGTTCACCCCTCCACTTT. The encoded protein is CASSANREGSPLHF.

The genes are TRBV18 and TRBJ2-4, with TRBD1 identical over 8 bases. Per germline, CDR1 KGHSH and CDR2 LQKENI. This CDR3 comprises 15 residues. The trim removed 4 bases at V and 0 bases at J, leaving 2 bases unmatched. Here the CDR3 DNA reads TGTGCCAGCTCACAAGACAGGGGAGCCAAAAACATTCAGTACTTC. This encodes CASSQDRGAKNIQYF.

The rearrangement joins TRBV30 to TRBJ2-4; 12 nucleotides match TRBD1. CDR3 length: 15 amino acids. The germline gives CDR1 GTSNPN, CDR2 SVGIG (reference sequence). The ends lost 4 bases at V and 8 bases at J; junction bases unmatched: 9. The CDR3: CAWTRAGTGGYIQYF. CDR3 bases: TGTGCCTGGACCAGGGCCGGGACAGGGGGCTACATTCAGTACTTC.

This chain joins TRBV3-1 (or the pseudogene TRBV3-2) and TRBJ2-5; 14 nucleotides match TRBD2. V was clipped by 4 bases and J by 4 bases; unmatched bases: 2. The CDR3 length is 15 residues. Germline CDR1 LGHDT, CDR2 YNNKEL (reference sequence). The CDR3 here is CASSPGTSGRETQYF. Written as DNA, the CDR3 is TGTGCCAGCAGCCCCGGGACTAGCGGGAGAGAGACCCAGTACTTC.

In DNA, the CDR3 is TGTGCCAGCAAAGAATACGGACAGGGCGCATATTCACCCCTCCACTTT. It translates to CASKEYGQGAYSPLHF. V gene TRBV28 combines with J gene TRBJ1-6, with TRBD1 identical over 8 bases. Per the germline V gene, CDR1 is MDHEN and CDR2 is SYDVKM. The CDR3 totals 16 residues. The junction had 13 bases not matched to a gene; V was cut back by 7 bases and J by 8 bases.

The gene calls are TRBV7-8 and TRBJ2-2, with a weak D call TRBD2 (7 bases). Germline CDR1 reads SGHVS; CDR2 reads FQNEAQ. V was cut by 7 bases and J by 4 bases, with 16 bases left in between. The CDR3 has 15 residues. The CDR3 here is CASILRGGFTGELFF. The CDR3 region has the DNA TGTGCCAGCATCCTAAGGGGGGGATTCACCGGGGAGCTGTTTTTT.

The CDR3 region is CATSDLQWCEEEETQYF. The CDR3, as DNA: TGTGCCACCAGTGATTTGCAGTGGTGTGAGGAAGAAGAGACCCAGTACTTC. The chain combines TRBV24-1 with TRBJ2-5; D remains ambiguous. Germline V lookup: CDR1 KGHDR, CDR2 SFDVKD. V dropped 0 bases and J dropped 3 bases, with 16 bases sitting between them. CDR3 size: 17 residues.

The chain has TRBV6-4 and TRBJ2-1; unclear D gene. The V end lost 3 bases, the J end lost 8 bases, and 17 bases lay between the germline ends. The CDR3 runs to 15 residues. CDR1 MRHNA and CDR2 SNTAGT come from the germline V gene. CDR3 sequence (DNA): TGTGCCAGCAGTGATGGAAGTTCAGGCGCTCATGAGCAGTTCTTC. Protein sequence: CASSDGSSGAHEQFF.

This chain links TRBV6-5 with TRBJ1-6; 9 bases align to TRBD1. V was clipped by 7 bases and J by 10 bases; unmatched bases: 5. CDR3 length: 13 residues. The germline V gene encodes CDR1 MNHEY and CDR2 SVGAGI. CDR3 amino acids: CASKDRGRSPLHF. The DNA for the CDR3 is TGTGCCAGCAAGGACAGGGGAAGATCACCCCTCCACTTT.

This chain joins TRBV5-1 and TRBJ1-2, with 7 bases matching TRBD1. Germline-derived CDR1 and CDR2 are SGHRS and YFSETQ. V gave up 4 bases and J gave up 3 bases; unmatched junction bases: 6. There are 14 residues in the CDR3. The CDR3 DNA reads as TGCGCCAGCAGCGGAGGGGGCCCGCACTATGGCTACACCTTC. Translated, it gives CASSGGGPHYGYTF.

V is TRBV10-3 and J is TRBJ2-7, with D possibly being TRBD1 (5 bases). The CDR3 length is 15 residues. Germline V gives CDR1 ENHRY, CDR2 SYGVKD. V lost 2 bases and J 0 bases, leaving 11 bases between the germline ends. The CDR3: CAISEGNRRSYEQYF. The CDR3 DNA reads as TGTGCCATCAGTGAGGGCAACAGGCGCTCCTACGAGCAGTACTTC.

The chain joins TRBV6-4 to TRBJ1-5; 10 bases fit TRBD1. The CDR3 extends over 15 amino acids. The V segment lost 3 bases and the J segment 4 bases; nucleotides outside the gene matches: 3. Germline loops: CDR1 MRHNA, CDR2 SNTAGT. The CDR3 DNA follows: TGTGCCAGCAGTGAAGGACAGGGGGAGAATCAGCCCCAGCATTTT. As protein: CASSEGQGENQPQHF.

The V call is TRBV7-2, the J call TRBJ2-1, with D tentatively TRBD2 (6 bases). The germline CDR1 and CDR2 sequences are SGHTA and FQGNSA. The V gene lost 3 bases and the J gene lost 8 bases, with 11 bases spanning the gap. This CDR3 has 13 residues. The CDR3 loop reads CASSLNRDYEQFF. CDR3 sequence (DNA): TGTGCCAGCAGCTTGAACCGGGACTATGAGCAGTTCTTC.

The chain recombines TRBV7-3 with TRBJ2-2, with D perhaps TRBD1 (5 bases). Trimming cost V 5 bases and J 3 bases, with 13 bases left between them. Germline CDR1 is SGHTA and CDR2 is FQGTGA. This CDR3 region has 15 residues. For the CDR3, the DNA is TGTGCCAGCAGCCCAAGGGGCAGGGACACCGGGGAGCTGTTTTTT. Protein: CASSPRGRDTGELFF. The complete variable domain, with remaining parts taken from reference TRBV7-3 and TRBJ2-2, reads GAGVSQTPSNKVTEKGKYVELRCDPISGHTALYWYRQSLGQGPEFLIYFQGTGAADDSGLPNDRFFAVRPEGSVSTLKIQRTERGDSAVYLCASSPRGRDTGELFFGEGSRLTVL.

The chain links TRBV4-1 to TRBJ2-7; D is uncertain. CDR1 and CDR2 from the germline V gene are MGHRA and YSYEKL. This CDR3 comprises 12 residues. Between the trimmed V and J ends, which lost 0 bases and 5 bases, there was a span of 5 bases. CDR3 amino acids: CASSQDSDEQYF. The CDR3 DNA follows: TGCGCCAGCAGCCAAGATTCGGACGAGCAGTACTTC.

The V gene is TRBV7-3, the J gene TRBJ1-1; D perhaps matches TRBD1 (6 bases). The CDR3 is 13 residues long. Germline loops: CDR1 SGHTA, CDR2 FQGTGA. Trimming left V 3 bases short and J 3 bases short, with 8 bases between. The CDR3 DNA follows: TGTGCCAGCAGCTTTTCAGGGGACACTGAAGCTTTCTTT. This encodes CASSFSGDTEAFF.

Only one count was recorded for this clone. The CDR3 loop reads CASSPPTGLNTEAFF. The CDR3, as DNA: TGTGCCAGCTCACCACCGACGGGGTTGAACACTGAAGCTTTCTTT. The rearrangement joins TRBV18 to TRBJ1-1; D remains unclear. CDR1 is KGHSH and CDR2 is LQKENI in the germline V gene. This CDR3 spans 15 amino acids. The ends were cut back, 0 bases at V and 0 bases at J, with 8 bases in the middle.

The chain couples TRBV7-9 to TRBJ1-1, with 8 bases matching TRBD1. V lost 5 bases, J lost 6 bases, and 5 bases stayed unmatched. Germline values: CDR1 SEHNR, CDR2 FQNEAQ (reference sequence). The CDR3 length is 13 residues. The CDR3 region has the DNA TGTGCCAGCAGCCCGACAGGGGTCGCTGAAGCTTTCTTT. Protein: CASSPTGVAEAFF.

CDR3 region: CASSYSYYWTGRDQPQHF. CDR3 nucleotides: TGTGCCAGCAGTTACTCCTACTATTGGACAGGGCGGGACCAGCCCCAGCATTTT. This chain connects TRBV6-2 or TRBV6-3 to TRBJ1-5, with 8 bases aligning to TRBD1. J lost 7 bases, V lost 0 bases, and 14 bases had no gene match. The germline V gene has CDR1 MNHEY and CDR2 SVGEGT. CDR3 size: 18 residues.